This T cell receptor beta chain was recovered during a study of T cell repertoires in cytomegalovirus infection. Across the whole study: From public TCR beta signatures came an indication of both CMV infection and matching HLA type.

The V gene's germline CDR1 is SGHNT and CDR2 YYREEE (reference sequence). Trimming took off 4 bases at V and 2 bases at J, with 13 bases between the two ends. CDR3 length equals 14 residues. The table lists this clonotype with a few counts. What it recognizes is unknown. TCRdb fed the reads into MiXCR, producing one record per CDR3 protein. The sample includes 110,000 to 150,000 distinct CDR3 sequences, 25% to 35% of them seen just once. V gene TRBV5-4 combines with J gene TRBJ2-7; D tentatively fits TRBD1 or TRBD2 (6 bases each). The source material was CD8+ T cells from cultured PBMCs, sampled from culture after CMV antigen stimulation. This TCR came from a human donor in good health (CMV status not recorded). Some clones in this sample may be carry-over from other donors' samples. The DNA for the CDR3 is TGTGCCAGCAGCCCCGGGGGCTTAACCTACGAGCAGTACTTC. Its translation: CASSPGGLTYEQYF.